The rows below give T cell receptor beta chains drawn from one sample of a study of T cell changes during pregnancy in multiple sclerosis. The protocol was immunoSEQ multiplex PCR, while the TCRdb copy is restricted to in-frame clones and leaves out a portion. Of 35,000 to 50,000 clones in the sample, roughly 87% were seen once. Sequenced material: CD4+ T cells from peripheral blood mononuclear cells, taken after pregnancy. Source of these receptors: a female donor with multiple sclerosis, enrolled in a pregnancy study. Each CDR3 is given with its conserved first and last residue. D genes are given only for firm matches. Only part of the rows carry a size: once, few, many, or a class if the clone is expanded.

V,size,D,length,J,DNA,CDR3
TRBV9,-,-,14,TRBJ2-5,TGTGCCAGCAGCGTAACAGGGCTTGGAGAGACCCAGTACTTC,CASSVTGLGETQYF
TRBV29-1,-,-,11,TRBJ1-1,TGCAGCGTTGAAAGGACACAGGAAGCTTTCTTT,CSVERTQEAFF
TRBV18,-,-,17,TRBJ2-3,TGTGCCAGCTCACCACCGCGCGGGACAGCCCACACAGATACGCAGTATTTT,CASSPPRGTAHTDTQYF
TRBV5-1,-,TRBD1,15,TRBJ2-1,TGCGCCAGCAGCTTGATCCCACAGGGGGGTTATGAGCAGTTCTTC,CASSLIPQGGYEQFF
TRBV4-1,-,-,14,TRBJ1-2,TGCGCCAGCAGCCACGAGGGTTTGAACTATGGCTACACCTTC,CASSHEGLNYGYTF
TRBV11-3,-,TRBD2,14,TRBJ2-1,TGTGCCCGGTGGGAGGGGCCCTCCTACAATGAGCAGTTCTTC,CARWEGPSYNEQFF
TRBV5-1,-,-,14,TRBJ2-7,TGCGCCAGCAGCTGGGGGGGACACCAAGGGGAGCAGTACTTC,CASSWGGHQGEQYF
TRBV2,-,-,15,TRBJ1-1,TGTGCCAGCAGTGAAAACAGGGCGACGAACACTGAAGCTTTCTTT,CASSENRATNTEAFF
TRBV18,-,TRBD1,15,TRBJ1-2,TGTGCCAGCTCACTCGGACAGGGGGCGATGAATGGCTACACCTTC,CASSLGQGAMNGYTF
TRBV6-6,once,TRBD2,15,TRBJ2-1,TGTGCCAGCAGGGCCCCGGGGGGATTGTTAAATGAGCAGTTCTTC,CASRAPGGLLNEQFF
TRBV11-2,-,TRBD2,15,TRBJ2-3,TGTGCCAGCAGCTTAGTGGGACTAAGCACAGATACGCAGTATTTT,CASSLVGLSTDTQYF
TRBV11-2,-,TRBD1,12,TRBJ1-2,TGTGCCAGCAGCAAGGACAGGGTTGGCTACACCTTC,CASSKDRVGYTF
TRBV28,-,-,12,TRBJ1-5,TGTGCCAGCAGTTTACTGCGGCAGCCCCAGCATTTT,CASSLLRQPQHF
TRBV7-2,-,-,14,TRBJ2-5,TGTGCCAGCAGCGATCGGCAGGGGAAAGAGACCCAGTACTTC,CASSDRQGKETQYF
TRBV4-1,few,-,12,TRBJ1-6,TGCGCCAGCAGCGCGATTAATTCACCCCTCCACTTT,CASSAINSPLHF
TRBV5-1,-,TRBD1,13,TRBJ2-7,TGCGCCAGCAGCTCGGGACAGCTCTACGAGCAGTACTTC,CASSSGQLYEQYF
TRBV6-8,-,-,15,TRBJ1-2,TGTGCCAGCAGTTACTCCTATAAGAGGCCCTATGGCTACACCTTC,CASSYSYKRPYGYTF
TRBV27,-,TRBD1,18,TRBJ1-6,TGTGCCAGCAGTTTCCCCACAGGGGGCGCAAGGGATAATTCACCCCTCCACTTT,CASSFPTGGARDNSPLHF
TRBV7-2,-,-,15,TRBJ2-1,TGTGCCAGCAGCTTAGCGCTTCTACCATCCGGTGAGCAGTTCTTC,CASSLALLPSGEQFF
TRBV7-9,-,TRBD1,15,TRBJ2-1,TGTGCCAGCAGCCCCCGGACAGGGGGGGGCAATGAGCAGTTCTTC,CASSPRTGGGNEQFF
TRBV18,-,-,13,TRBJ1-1,TGTGCCAGCTCACCAATCGAGGGCACTGAAGCTTTCTTT,CASSPIEGTEAFF
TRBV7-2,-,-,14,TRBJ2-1,TGTGCCAGCAGCTTAGTTTCCGGCTACAATGAGCAGTTCTTC,CASSLVSGYNEQFF
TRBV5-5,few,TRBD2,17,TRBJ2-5,TGTGCCAGCAGCTCGATTAAATTACGGGGGGGCGGAGAGACCCAGTACTTC,CASSSIKLRGGGETQYF
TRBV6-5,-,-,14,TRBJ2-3,TGTGCCAGCAGAAGGGGGGGATTCACAGATACGCAGTATTTT,CASRRGGFTDTQYF
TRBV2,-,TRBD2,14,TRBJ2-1,TGTGCCAGCAATAAGGCTAGCGGGTACAATGAGCAGTTCTTC,CASNKASGYNEQFF
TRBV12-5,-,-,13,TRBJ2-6,TGTGCTAGTGGTACTTCTGGGGCCAACGTCCTGACTTTC,CASGTSGANVLTF
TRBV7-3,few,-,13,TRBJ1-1,TGTGCCAGCAGCTTAGGACACAACACTGAAGCTTTCTTT,CASSLGHNTEAFF
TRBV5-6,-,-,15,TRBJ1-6,TGTGCCAGCAGCTTGCTTGGCAGGGTCGATTCACCCCTCCACTTT,CASSLLGRVDSPLHF
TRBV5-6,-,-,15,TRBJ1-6,TGTGCCAGCAGCTTGGCCGACAGGCGTAATTCACCCCTCCACTTT,CASSLADRRNSPLHF
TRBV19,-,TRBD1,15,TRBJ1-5,TGTGCCAGTAGTCAGAGACAGGGGCGGTATCAGCCCCAGCATTTT,CASSQRQGRYQPQHF
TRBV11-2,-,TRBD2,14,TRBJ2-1,TGTGCCAGCAGCTTAGGACTAGCGGGGGTAGAGCAGTTCTTC,CASSLGLAGVEQFF
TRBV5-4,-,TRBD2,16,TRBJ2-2,TGTGCCAGCAGCTTCGGCGGGGGGCACAACACCGGGGAGCTGTTTTTT,CASSFGGGHNTGELFF
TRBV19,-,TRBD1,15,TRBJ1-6,TGTGCCAGTAACGGGGACAGCTCCTATAATTCACCCCTCCACTTT,CASNGDSSYNSPLHF
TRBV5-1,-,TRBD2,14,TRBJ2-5,TGCGCCAGCAGCGGAGGGACTAGCGGGGAGACCCAGTACTTC,CASSGGTSGETQYF
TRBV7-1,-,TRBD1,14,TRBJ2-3,TGTGCCAGCAGCTTAGAGGGGGCAGGGGATACGCAGTATTTT,CASSLEGAGDTQYF
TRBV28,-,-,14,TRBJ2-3,TGTGCCAGCTTAGCCCCGACTAGCACAGATACGCAGTATTTT,CASLAPTSTDTQYF
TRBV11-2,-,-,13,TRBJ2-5,TGTGCCAGCAGCGGGGCCCTACCAGAGACCCAGTACTTC,CASSGALPETQYF
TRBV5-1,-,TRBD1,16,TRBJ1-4,TGCGCCAGCAGCTTGGATCCGGCCGGGACAGAGGGAAAACTGTTTTTT,CASSLDPAGTEGKLFF
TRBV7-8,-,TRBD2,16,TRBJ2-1,TGTGCCAGCAGCTTTATACGAGCGGGGTCTTCAAATGAGCAGTTCTTC,CASSFIRAGSSNEQFF
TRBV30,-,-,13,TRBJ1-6,TGTGCCTGGAGCGGGGGTGAGGGATTCCCCCTCCACTTT,CAWSGGEGFPLHF